Following are 23 T cell receptor beta chains from one sample sequenced in a study of blood T cell repertoires in COVID-19. Measured with immunoSEQ multiplex PCR; TCRdb has only the in-frame clones, and not every one. Of 300,000 to 450,000 clones detected, 75% to 90% appear once; the ten largest clones hold 0.95% to 1.1%. The specimen sequenced was PBMCs or T cells enriched from blood (not recorded which). The receptor set was obtained from a man aged 18-30 years who had recovered from COVID-19.

V and J are TRBV6-1 and TRBJ1-1; D unclear. The length of the CDR3 is 13 residues. Trimming cost V 3 bases and J 3 bases, with 8 bases left between them. Per the germline V gene, CDR1 is MNHNS and CDR2 is SASEGT. CDR3 coding DNA: TGTGCCAGCAGTGATGAGGTATACACTGAAGCTTTCTTT. Residues: CASSDEVYTEAFF.

V usage is TRBV24-1 and J usage is TRBJ2-2; 9 positions agree with TRBD2. With 2 bases clipped from V and 5 bases from J, the junction kept 11 bases outside the gene matches. This CDR3 contains 18 residues. Germline V lookup: CDR1 KGHDR, CDR2 SFDVKD. CDR3 DNA sequence: TGTGCCACCAGTGATTCCCCTTGGCGGGAGGGCAGGACCGGGGAGCTGTTTTTT. Its translation: CATSDSPWREGRTGELFF.

V is TRBV7-9 and J is TRBJ1-1; a possible D gene is TRBD1 (5 bases). This CDR3 is 14 amino acids long. Germline V gives CDR1 SEHNR, CDR2 FQNEAQ (reference sequence). Trimming removed 2 bases from V and 1 base from J, with 8 bases in between. The CDR3 coding sequence is TGTGCCAGCAGCTTATACGACAGGAACACTGAAGCTTTCTTT. Translation: CASSLYDRNTEAFF.

J is TRBJ1-2 and V is TRBV5-1, with D perhaps matching TRBD1 (5 bases). V was shortened by 0 bases and J by 13 bases, with 13 bases between the two germline ends. This CDR3 is 12 amino acids long. Germline lookup yields CDR1 SGHRS and CDR2 YFSETQ. CDR3 in amino acids: CASSLGQGSFTF. In nucleotides, the CDR3 is TGCGCCAGCAGCTTGGGGCAGGGTTCTTTCACCTTC.

The chain carries TRBV5-1 and TRBJ2-5; 7 bases are a match to TRBD1. The CDR3 is 14 amino acids. V shed 3 bases and J 3 bases; nucleotides not matched to a gene: 5. Germline values: CDR1 SGHRS, CDR2 YFSETQ. This chain's CDR3 is CASSSDRVEETQYF. CDR3 DNA: TGCGCCAGCAGCTCAGACAGGGTAGAAGAGACCCAGTACTTC. The variable domain in full, with the rest retrieved from reference TRBV5-1 and TRBJ2-5, is KAGVTQTPRYLIKTRGQQVTLSCSPISGHRSVSWYQQTPGQGLQFLFEYFSETQRNKGNFPGRFSGRQFSNSRSEMNVSTLELGDSALYLCASSSDRVEETQYFGPGTRLLVL.

J is TRBJ2-7 and V is TRBV7-2; D may be TRBD2 (8 bases). Germline V gives CDR1 SGHTA, CDR2 FQGNSA. The V gene lost 6 bases and the J gene lost 2 bases, with 17 bases spanning the gap. The CDR3 is 15 residues long. Here the CDR3 reads CASSLGGDSPYEQYF. The CDR3 nucleotides are TGTGCCAGCAGTCTCGGGGGGGACAGTCCCTACGAGCAGTACTTC.

The chain couples TRBV11-1 to TRBJ2-3, with TRBD1 matching 8 bases. Germline loops: CDR1 SGHAT, CDR2 FQDESV (reference sequence). The CDR3 is made up of 16 amino acids. With 4 bases clipped from V and 1 base from J, the junction kept 7 bases outside the gene matches. CDR3 residues: CASSSDMTGGTDTQYF. In nucleotides, the CDR3 is TGTGCCAGCAGCTCGGATATGACAGGGGGCACAGATACGCAGTATTTT.

This clone was observed a single time. The CDR3 loop reads CASSPWLAGNYEQFF. The CDR3 DNA is TGTGCCAGCAGTCCCTGGCTAGCGGGTAACTATGAGCAGTTCTTC. J is TRBJ2-1 and V is TRBV6-2 or TRBV6-3, with TRBD2 matching over 8 bases. CDR3 length equals 15 residues. The V and J ends lost 5 bases and 8 bases, in that order; junction bases with no gene match: 11. Germline V lookup: CDR1 MNHEY, CDR2 SVGEGT.

The V gene is TRBV18, the J gene TRBJ1-6; D not resolved. Germline loops: CDR1 KGHSH, CDR2 LQKENI. V shed 2 bases and J shed 7 bases, with 6 bases lying between them. This CDR3 spans 13 amino acids. CDR3 sequence (DNA): TGTGCCAGCTCACCAAGCGCGAATTCACCCCTCCACTTT. This codes for CASSPSANSPLHF.

This chain links TRBV11-2 with TRBJ2-1; 7 positions match TRBD2. With V trimmed by 1 base and J by 14 bases, 5 bases remained unmatched. The length of the CDR3 is 12 residues. Germline lookup yields CDR1 SGHAT and CDR2 FQNNGV. The CDR3 region has the DNA TGTGCCAGCAGCTTAGGGGGGGGTGGTAAGTTCTTC. It is translated as CASSLGGGGKFF.

This sequence joins TRBV6-5 and TRBJ2-3; D gene unclear. Trimming shortened V by 4 bases and J by 4 bases, and 15 bases separated the two germline ends. The CDR3 is made up of 15 amino acids. The germline V gene encodes CDR1 MNHEY and CDR2 SVGAGI. This CDR3 is CASSSTYGRADTQYF. The DNA of the CDR3 is TGTGCCAGCAGTTCCACCTATGGTCGAGCAGATACGCAGTATTTT.

The chain carries TRBV6-2 or TRBV6-3 and TRBJ1-1, with D unclear. V lost 0 bases, J lost 1 base, and 9 bases lay in between. This CDR3 region has 15 residues. Germline-derived CDR1 and CDR2 are MNHEY and SVGEGT. The CDR3 bases are TGTGCCAGCAGTTACTCGTCAGGCCCGAACACTGAAGCTTTCTTT. It codes for CASSYSSGPNTEAFF.

The chain has TRBV25-1 and TRBJ2-7, with a possible D match to TRBD1 (6 bases). Germline values: CDR1 MGHDK, CDR2 SYGVNS. The CDR3 extends over 16 amino acids. The V end lost 10 bases, the J end lost 2 bases, and 24 bases lay between the germline ends. For the CDR3, the DNA is TGTGCCATCAAAAGGACAACAGGGATCTCACCCTACGAGCAGTACTTC. Amino acid sequence: CAIKRTTGISPYEQYF.

The gene calls are TRBV9 and TRBJ1-2; 7 nucleotides match TRBD1. This CDR3 contains 13 residues. CDR1 is SGDLS and CDR2 is YYNGEE in the germline V gene. V lost 5 bases to trimming and J lost 2 bases; unmatched junction nucleotides: 3. The CDR3 DNA reads TGTGCCAGCAGTCGGACAGGAAACTATGGCTACACCTTC. It codes for CASSRTGNYGYTF.

The gene calls are TRBV25-1 and TRBJ2-5, with 9 bases that match TRBD1. Germline V gives CDR1 MGHDK, CDR2 SYGVNS. Germline trimming cut 1 base from V and 5 bases from J; bases unmatched to any gene: 5. The length of the CDR3 is 15 residues. CDR3 coding DNA: TGTGCCAGCAGTGAATTGGGACAGGGCGGGGAGACCCAGTACTTC. Translating gives CASSELGQGGETQYF.

The CDR3 DNA is TGTGCCAGCAGCGTAGGCTTCGTGAGCGGTAACTATGGCTACACCTTC. Translated: CASSVGFVSGNYGYTF. The chain is built from TRBV9 and TRBJ1-2; D unresolved. The germline CDR1 and CDR2 sequences are SGDLS and YYNGEE. V shed 0 bases and J shed 1 base, with 13 bases lying between them. CDR3 size: 16 residues.

The V gene is TRBV2, the J gene TRBJ1-5; no reliable D call. The CDR3 extends over 14 amino acids. Deletions cut 4 bases from V and 2 bases from J, with 9 bases between. Germline lookup yields CDR1 SNHLY and CDR2 FYNNEI. This CDR3 is CASSVGQGNQPQHF. The CDR3 region has the DNA TGTGCCAGCAGTGTTGGGCAGGGCAATCAGCCCCAGCATTTT.

This clone was recorded once. The chain has TRBV11-2 and TRBJ1-2; D is unresolved. V lost 0 bases and J lost 6, with 11 bases in between. This CDR3 spans 14 amino acids. Looked up from germline, CDR1 is SGHAT and CDR2 is FQNNGV. The CDR3 loop reads CASSLDRGTHGYTF. The CDR3, as DNA: TGTGCCAGCAGCTTAGACCGAGGTACCCATGGCTACACCTTC. The full variable domain, rest sourced from reference TRBV11-2 and TRBJ1-2, is EAGVAQSPRYKIIEKRQSVAFWCNPISGHATLYWYQQILGQGPKLLIQFQNNGVVDDSQLPKDRFSAERLKGVDSTLKIQPAKLEDSAVYLCASSLDRGTHGYTFGSGTRLTVV.

The genes are TRBV11-3 and TRBJ2-1, with 9 nucleotides matching TRBD2. V shed 0 bases and J 10 bases; nucleotides not matched to a gene: 7. The germline V gene encodes CDR1 SGHNT and CDR2 YENEEA. The CDR3 runs 15 residues. This chain's CDR3 is CASSLDPSGLAEQFF. In DNA, the CDR3 is TGTGCCAGCAGCTTAGATCCCTCTGGACTAGCGGAGCAGTTCTTC.

The chain couples TRBV29-1 to TRBJ2-7; 9 bases are shared with TRBD2. CDR3 length: 12 residues. V was pared by 7 bases and J by 3 bases, with 4 bases of the junction left unmatched. Germline V lookup: CDR1 SQVTM, CDR2 ANQGSEA. The CDR3: CSAGLAGYEQYF. CDR3 nucleotide sequence: TGCAGCGCGGGACTAGCAGGCTACGAGCAGTACTTC.

CDR3 sequence reads: CASSSQGTGTQHF. The CDR3 coding sequence is TGTGCCAGCAGTTCTCAGGGGACGGGGACCCAGCATTTT. The rearrangement uses TRBV7-9 and TRBJ1-5, with D tentatively TRBD1 (6 bases). CDR3 length: 13 residues. V dropped 6 bases and J dropped 11 bases, with 17 bases sitting between them. CDR1 is SEHNR, CDR2 FQNEAQ, per germline (reference sequence). Supplemented by reference TRBV7-9 and TRBJ1-5, the full variable domain reads DTGVSQNPRHKITKRGQNVTFRCDPISEHNRLYWYRQTLGQGPEFLTYFQNEAQLEKSRLLSDRFSAERPKGSFSTLEIQRTEQGDSAMYLCASSSQGTGTQHFGDGTRLSIL.

Here the CDR3 DNA reads TGTGCCAGCAGTTTATCGAGGGACACTGAAGCTTTCTTT. Its translation: CASSLSRDTEAFF. The rearrangement joins TRBV27 to TRBJ1-1; D is unresolved. The CDR3 length is 13 residues. Per germline, CDR1 MNHEY and CDR2 SMNVEV (reference sequence). Trimming stripped 0 bases from V and 3 bases from J, with 5 bases between.

The J gene is TRBJ1-5, the V gene TRBV19, with 11 bases that match TRBD1. Germline-derived CDR1 and CDR2 are LNHDA and SQIVND (reference sequence). The V and J ends lost 2 bases and 7 bases, in that order; junction bases with no gene match: 7. The CDR3 is 16 amino acids. The CDR3 coding sequence is TGTGCCAGTAGTATAATACCGGGACAGGGGGGGCAGCCCCAGCATTTT. Translation: CASSIIPGQGGQPQHF.